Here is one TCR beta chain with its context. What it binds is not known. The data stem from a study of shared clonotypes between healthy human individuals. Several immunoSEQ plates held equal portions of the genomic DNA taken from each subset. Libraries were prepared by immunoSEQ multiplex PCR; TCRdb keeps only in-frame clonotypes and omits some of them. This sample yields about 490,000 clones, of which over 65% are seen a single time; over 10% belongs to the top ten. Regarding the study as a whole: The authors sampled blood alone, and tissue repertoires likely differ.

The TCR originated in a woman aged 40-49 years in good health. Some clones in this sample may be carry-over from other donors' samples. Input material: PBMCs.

Written as DNA, the CDR3 is TGTGCCACCAGCAGCGGCCAGTTCTATGGCTACACCTTC. Its translation is CATSSGQFYGYTF. The chain carries TRBV15 and TRBJ1-2; D uncertain. With 3 bases removed from V and 4 bases from J, the gap between germline ends came to 9 bases. Germline V gene sequence: CDR1 LNHNV, CDR2 YYDKDF (reference sequence). This CDR3 comprises 13 residues.